Following are 4 T cell receptor beta chains from one sample sequenced in a study of Graves' ophthalmopathy and Graves' hyperthyroidism. The sequenced template was RNA, covering the TCR beta CDR3 region. RT-PCR with HTBI primers came first, then second-round multiplex PCR. TCRdb independently ran MiXCR on the multiplex PCR reads; one entry per CDR3 protein. The sample contains some 240,000 distinct CDR3 sequences, 40% to 50% of which appear only once. The sequenced sample consisted of peripheral blood. The receptors were sampled from an adult man with Graves' ophthalmopathy.

The CDR3 DNA reads as TGTGCCAGCAGCCTAAGCAACTCTGGAAACACCATATATTTT. Amino acids: CASSLSNSGNTIYF. The V gene is TRBV14, the J gene TRBJ1-3; D ambiguous. The germline V gene encodes CDR1 SGHDN and CDR2 FVKESK. The V gene lost 4 bases and the J gene lost 0 bases, with 7 bases spanning the gap. The CDR3 has 14 amino acids.

In its sample, this clonotype was seen many times. The chain links TRBV7-9 to TRBJ1-1; no reliable D call. This CDR3 region has 13 residues. Germline CDR1 is SEHNR and CDR2 is FQNEAQ (reference sequence). Trimming removed 6 bases at V and 1 base at J, with 9 bases between. In DNA form, the CDR3 reads TGTGCCAGCAGTTCAGCACGGAACACTGAAGCTTTCTTT. It translates to CASSSARNTEAFF.

The chain employs TRBV11-2 and TRBJ2-7; no firm D call. The CDR3 consists of 15 residues. The V end was cut by 0 bases, the J end by 3 bases, with 12 bases between. Germline assignment: CDR1 SGHAT and CDR2 FQNNGV. The CDR3 DNA reads TGTGCCAGCAGCTTAGACCGACTTAGGGTCTACGAGCAGTACTTC. Protein product: CASSLDRLRVYEQYF. Supplemented by reference TRBV11-2 and TRBJ2-7, the full variable domain reads EAGVAQSPRYKIIEKRQSVAFWCNPISGHATLYWYQQILGQGPKLLIQFQNNGVVDDSQLPKDRFSAERLKGVDSTLKIQPAKLEDSAVYLCASSLDRLRVYEQYFGPGTRLTVT.

This clonotype was seen a few times. This chain links TRBV20-1 with TRBJ2-7; 12 bases align to TRBD2. V was pared by 4 bases and J by 1 base, with 11 bases of the junction left unmatched. This CDR3 region has 17 residues. CDR1 and CDR2 (germline): DFQATT, SNEGSKA (reference sequence). CDR3 region: CSATGTSGFPGSYEQYF. The CDR3 bases are TGCAGTGCTACCGGGACTAGCGGGTTCCCCGGGTCCTACGAGCAGTACTTC.